The subject of this entry is one TCR beta chain. Generated by immunoSEQ multiplex PCR, the TCRdb table keeps only in-frame clones and is missing some. The top ten clones hold 5% to 7.5% of a sample with roughly 230,000 clones, around 84% of them seen once. Trimming shortened V by 4 bases and J by 5 bases, and 12 bases separated the two germline ends. CDR3 size: 14 residues. Germline-derived CDR1 and CDR2 are MDHEN and SYDVKM. These data originate in a study of blood T cell repertoires in COVID-19. The receptor's source is a woman aged 45-65 years who had been exposed to COVID-19. Sequenced: PBMCs or T cells enriched from blood (not recorded which). This sequence joins TRBV28 and TRBJ1-5; a weak D match, TRBD1 (6 bases). The CDR3 DNA sequence: TGTGCCAGCAGTTCGATAACAGGGTATCAGCCCCAGCATTTT. Its protein is CASSSITGYQPQHF.